The clone carrying this TCR beta chain has at least ten counts. The ends lost 1 base at V and 2 bases at J; junction bases unmatched: 6. CDR1 is LGHNA, CDR2 YNFKEQ, per germline. The CDR3 sequence is 17 residues long. These data originate in a study of blood T cell repertoires in COVID-19. About the research overall: From the United States, Italy and Spain came samples of acute and convalescent COVID-19. From T cells, B-cell-depleted T cells, or PBMCs came the material, which was cDNA or gDNA.

Methods used by the authors: Estimates of nucleated cell counts were drawn from the amplification of reference gene primers. The table came from immunoSEQ multiplex PCR; TCRdb's copy has only in-frame clones and leaves some out. V, J and clone size were drawn from that table, and D and trimming were deduced from the DNA. In the table there are 250,000 to 300,000 clones, 70% to 90% of which are singletons. The specimen was peripheral blood. The chain combines TRBV4-2 with TRBJ1-5; 9 bases are a match to TRBD1. This clonotype was obtained from a woman in her 30s with acute or convalescent COVID-19. CDR3 nucleotide sequence: TGTGCCAGCAGCCAAGTTGCCGGGGACAGGGGCAATCAGCCCCAGCATTTT. Translated: CASSQVAGDRGNQPQHF.